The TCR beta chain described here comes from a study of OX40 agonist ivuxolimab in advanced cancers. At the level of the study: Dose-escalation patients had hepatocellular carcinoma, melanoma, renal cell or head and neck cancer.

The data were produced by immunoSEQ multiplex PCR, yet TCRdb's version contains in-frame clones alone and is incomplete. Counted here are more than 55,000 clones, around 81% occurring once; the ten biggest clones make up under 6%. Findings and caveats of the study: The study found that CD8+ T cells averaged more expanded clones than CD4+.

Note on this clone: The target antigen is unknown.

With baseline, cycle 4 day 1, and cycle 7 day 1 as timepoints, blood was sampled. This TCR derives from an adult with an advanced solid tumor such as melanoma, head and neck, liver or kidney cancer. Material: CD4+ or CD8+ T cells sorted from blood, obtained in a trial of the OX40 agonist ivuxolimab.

The CDR3 loop reads CASSLTGAGAEQFF. CDR3 bases: TGTGCCAGCAGCTTAACAGGGGCTGGGGCTGAGCAGTTCTTC. V is TRBV7-3 and J is TRBJ2-1; a weak D match, TRBD1 (5 bases). This CDR3 contains 14 residues. Germline CDR1 SGHTA, CDR2 FQGTGA. V lost 0 bases to trimming and J lost 9 bases, with 12 bases between them.